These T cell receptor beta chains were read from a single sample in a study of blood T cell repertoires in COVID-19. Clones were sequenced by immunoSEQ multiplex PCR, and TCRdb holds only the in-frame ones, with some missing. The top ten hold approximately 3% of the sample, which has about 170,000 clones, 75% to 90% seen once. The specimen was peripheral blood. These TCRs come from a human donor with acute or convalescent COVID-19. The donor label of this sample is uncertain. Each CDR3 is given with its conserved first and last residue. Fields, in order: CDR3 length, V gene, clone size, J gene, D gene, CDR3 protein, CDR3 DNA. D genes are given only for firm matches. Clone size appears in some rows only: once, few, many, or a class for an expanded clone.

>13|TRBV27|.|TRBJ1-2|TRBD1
CASRPTGGYGYTF
TGTGCCAGCAGGCCAACAGGGGGCTATGGCTACACCTTC
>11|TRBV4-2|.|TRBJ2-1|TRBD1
CASSQGQGEFF
TGTGCCAGCAGCCAGGGACAGGGGGAGTTCTTC
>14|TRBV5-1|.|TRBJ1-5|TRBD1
CASSLGDRDQPQHF
TGCGCCAGCAGCTTGGGAGACAGGGACCAGCCCCAGCATTTT
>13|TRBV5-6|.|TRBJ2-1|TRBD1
CASSTTGVNEQFF
TGTGCCAGCAGCACGACAGGGGTCAATGAGCAGTTCTTC
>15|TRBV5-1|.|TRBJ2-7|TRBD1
CASSPGDRNSYEQYF
TGCGCCAGCAGCCCGGGGGACAGGAATTCCTACGAGCAGTACTTC
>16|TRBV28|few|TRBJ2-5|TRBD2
CASSLGRGGNQETQYF
TGTGCCAGCAGTTTAGGACGGGGGGGTAACCAAGAGACCCAGTACTTC
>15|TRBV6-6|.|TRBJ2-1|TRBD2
CASRTSGEIYNEQFF
TGTGCCAGTCGGACTAGCGGGGAGATCTACAATGAGCAGTTCTTC
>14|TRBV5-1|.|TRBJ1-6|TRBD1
CASSLEGAFSPLHF
TGCGCCAGCAGCTTGGAGGGGGCGTTTTCACCCCTCCACTTT
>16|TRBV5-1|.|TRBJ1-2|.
CASSLGLGGPLYGYTF
TGCGCCAGCAGCTTGGGGCTCGGGGGGCCTCTCTATGGCTACACCTTC
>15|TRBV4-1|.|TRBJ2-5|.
CASSRRGAVQETQYF
TGCGCCAGCAGCCGTCGGGGGGCCGTACAAGAGACCCAGTACTTC
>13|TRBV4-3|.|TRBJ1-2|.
CASSQAPPIGYTF
TGCGCCAGCAGCCAAGCCCCACCTATAGGCTACACCTTC
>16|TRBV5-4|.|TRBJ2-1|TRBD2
CASRAVGSGGGNEQFF
TGTGCCAGCAGGGCTGTGGGTAGCGGGGGAGGGAATGAGCAGTTCTTC
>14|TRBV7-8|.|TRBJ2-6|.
CASSLESGANVLTF
TGTGCCAGCAGCTTGGAGAGTGGGGCCAACGTCCTGACTTTC
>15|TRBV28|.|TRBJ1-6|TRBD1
CASSRQGSNNSPLHF
TGTGCCAGCAGTCGACAGGGATCAAATAATTCACCCCTCCACTTT
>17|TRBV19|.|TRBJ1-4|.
CASSIGTVRATNEKLFF
TGTGCCAGTAGTATAGGAACAGTCCGTGCAACTAATGAAAAACTGTTTTTT
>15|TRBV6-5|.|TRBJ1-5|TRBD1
CASRVGQGGTQPQHF
TGTGCCAGCAGGGTCGGACAGGGTGGTACTCAGCCCCAGCATTTT
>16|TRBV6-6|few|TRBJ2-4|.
CASSYSGGLAKNIQYF
TGTGCCAGCAGTTACTCCGGGGGTTTAGCCAAAAACATTCAGTACTTC
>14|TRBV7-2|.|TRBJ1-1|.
CASSNQGGGTEAFF
TGTGCCAGCAGCAATCAGGGAGGTGGCACTGAAGCTTTCTTT
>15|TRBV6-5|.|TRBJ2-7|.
CASRPTTSSSYEQYF
TGTGCCAGCAGACCGACGACTTCGAGCTCCTACGAGCAGTACTTC
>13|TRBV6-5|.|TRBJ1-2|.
CASSYSTRDGYTF
TGTGCCAGCAGTTACTCCACCCGGGATGGCTACACCTTC
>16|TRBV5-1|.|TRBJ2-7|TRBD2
CARSLGRGGLSEEQYF
TGCGCCCGCAGCTTGGGGCGGGGGGGCCTGAGTGAGGAGCAGTACTTC
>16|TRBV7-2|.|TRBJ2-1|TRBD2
CASSWTSGGAGNEQFF
TGTGCCAGCAGCTGGACTAGCGGGGGGGCCGGGAATGAGCAGTTCTTC
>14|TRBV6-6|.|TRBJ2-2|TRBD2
CASSYPRGAGELFF
TGTGCCAGCAGTTACCCCCGGGGGGCCGGGGAGCTGTTTTTT
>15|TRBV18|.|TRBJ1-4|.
CASSPFREQNEKLFF
TGTGCCAGCTCACCTTTTCGGGAGCAGAATGAAAAACTGTTTTTT
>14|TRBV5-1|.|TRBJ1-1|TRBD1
CASSLTGQGPEAFF
TGCGCCAGCAGCTTGACCGGACAGGGCCCTGAAGCTTTCTTT
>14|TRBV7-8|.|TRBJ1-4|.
CASSATANNEKLFF
TGTGCCAGCAGTGCGACAGCTAATAATGAAAAACTGTTTTTT
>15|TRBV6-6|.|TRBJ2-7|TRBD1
CASTGQGSSSYEQYF
TGTGCCAGCACCGGACAGGGGTCTAGCTCCTACGAGCAGTACTTC
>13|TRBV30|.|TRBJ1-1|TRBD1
CAWSLQGGTEAFF
TGTGCCTGGAGTTTGCAGGGGGGAACTGAAGCTTTCTTT
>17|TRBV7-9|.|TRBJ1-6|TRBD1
CASSLGGLSSYNSPLHF
TGTGCCAGCAGCCTAGGGGGCCTGAGCTCCTATAATTCACCCCTCCACTTT
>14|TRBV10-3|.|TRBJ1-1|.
CATGRLGTLIEAFF
TGTGCCACCGGGAGGTTGGGGACTCTGATTGAAGCTTTCTTT
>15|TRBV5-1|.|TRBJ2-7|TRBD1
CASSLLGQGSNEQYF
TGCGCCAGCAGCTTACTCGGACAGGGGTCCAACGAGCAGTACTTC
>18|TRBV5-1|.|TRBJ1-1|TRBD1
CASSWSGSTGDMNTEAFF
TGCGCCAGCAGCTGGTCGGGGTCGACAGGGGATATGAACACTGAAGCTTTCTTT
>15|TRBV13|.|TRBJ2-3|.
CASSRDGGSYNTQYF
TGTGCCAGCAGCCGGGACGGAGGGAGTTATAATACGCAGTATTTT
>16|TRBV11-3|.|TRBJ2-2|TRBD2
CASSSPGLAGSGELFF
TGTGCCAGCAGCAGCCCGGGACTAGCGGGCTCCGGGGAGCTGTTTTTT
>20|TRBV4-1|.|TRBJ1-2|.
CASSPRAGTAYSLGLGGYTF
TGCGCCAGCAGCCCAAGGGCGGGCACAGCCTACTCTCTGGGCTTGGGTGGCTACACCTTC
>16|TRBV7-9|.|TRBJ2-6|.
CASSFRRVSGANVLTF
TGTGCCAGCAGCTTTAGGAGGGTCTCTGGGGCCAACGTCCTGACTTTC
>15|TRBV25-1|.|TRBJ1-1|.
CASSLLTTGNTEAFF
TGTGCCAGCAGCCTCTTAACGACAGGGAACACTGAAGCTTTCTTT